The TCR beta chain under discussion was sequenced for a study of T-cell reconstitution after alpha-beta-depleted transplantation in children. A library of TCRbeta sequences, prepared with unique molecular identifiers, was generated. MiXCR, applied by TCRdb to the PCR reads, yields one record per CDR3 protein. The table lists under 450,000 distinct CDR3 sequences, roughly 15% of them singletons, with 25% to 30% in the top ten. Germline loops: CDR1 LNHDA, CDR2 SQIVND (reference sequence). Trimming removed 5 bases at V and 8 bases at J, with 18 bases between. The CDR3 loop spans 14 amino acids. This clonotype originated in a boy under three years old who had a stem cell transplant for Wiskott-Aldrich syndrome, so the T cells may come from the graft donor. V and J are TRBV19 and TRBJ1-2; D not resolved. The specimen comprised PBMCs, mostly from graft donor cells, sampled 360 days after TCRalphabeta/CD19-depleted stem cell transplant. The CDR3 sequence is CASSSMVEGGGYTF. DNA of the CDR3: TGTGCCAGTAGTTCGATGGTGGAGGGAGGAGGCTACACCTTC. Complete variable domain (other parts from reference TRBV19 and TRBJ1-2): DGGITQSPKYLFRKEGQNVTLSCEQNLNHDAMYWYRQDPGQGLRLIYYSQIVNDFQKGDIAEGYSVSREKKESFPLTVTSAQKNPTAFYLCASSSMVEGGGYTFGSGTRLTVV.